The entry that follows covers one TCR beta chain sequence. The method was immunoSEQ multiplex PCR; TCRdb's version includes in-frame clones alone and lacks a portion of them. The repertoire has about 250,000 clones, around 87% of them found once; the top ten carry over 2%. All enrollees were roughly 18 to 89 years old and from approximately 24 US areas. This sample is drawn from a study of blood T cell repertoires in COVID-19. Looking at the study overall: Samples representing acute and convalescent COVID-19 were sourced from the United States, Italy and Spain. PBMCs, B-cell-depleted T cells, or T cells provided the cDNA or gDNA that made up the material.

Per the germline V gene, CDR1 is SGHNT and CDR2 is YYREEE (reference sequence). The V segment lost 2 bases and the J segment 1 base; nucleotides outside the gene matches: 1. The length of the CDR3 is 16 residues. This clonotype was sampled from a woman aged 18-29 years who had recovered from COVID-19. This rearrangement joins TRBV5-4 to TRBJ2-5, with TRBD2 identical over 14 bases. Sequenced sample: PBMCs or T cells enriched from blood (not recorded which). The CDR3 DNA follows: TGTGCCAGCAGCTTTGGACTAGCGGGGGGCCAAGAGACCCAGTACTTC. This gives the protein CASSFGLAGGQETQYF.